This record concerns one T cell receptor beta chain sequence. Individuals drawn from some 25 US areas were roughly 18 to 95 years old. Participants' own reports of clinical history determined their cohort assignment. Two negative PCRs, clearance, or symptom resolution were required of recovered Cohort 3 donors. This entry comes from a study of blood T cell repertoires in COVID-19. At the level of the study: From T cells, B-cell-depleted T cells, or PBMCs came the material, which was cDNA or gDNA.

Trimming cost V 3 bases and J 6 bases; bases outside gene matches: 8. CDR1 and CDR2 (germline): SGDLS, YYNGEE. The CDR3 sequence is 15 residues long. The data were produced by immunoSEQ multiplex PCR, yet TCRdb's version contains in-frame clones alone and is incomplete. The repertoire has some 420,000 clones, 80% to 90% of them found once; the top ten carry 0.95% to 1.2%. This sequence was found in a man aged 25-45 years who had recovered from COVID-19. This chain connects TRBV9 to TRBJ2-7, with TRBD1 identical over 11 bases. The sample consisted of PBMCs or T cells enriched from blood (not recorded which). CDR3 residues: CASSAPGQGVVEQYF. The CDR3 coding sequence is TGTGCCAGCAGCGCGCCGGGACAGGGGGTGGTCGAGCAGTACTTC.